These T cell receptor beta chains were read from a single sample in a study of cytomegalovirus exposure and HLA in healthy donors. Data came from immunoSEQ multiplex PCR; TCRdb stores just in-frame clones and leaves some out. Counted here are around 150,000 clones, approximately 78% occurring once; the ten biggest clones make up 1.5% to 2%. The sample comprised PBMCs. The receptor set was obtained from a woman aged 18-35 years in good health and CMV-seronegative. Each CDR3 is given with its conserved first and last residue. A D gene is named only where the DNA matches it firmly. Size tells how often a clone was seen (once, few, many) or the class of an expanded clone, and some rows leave it out.

j_gene: TRBJ2-7; v_gene: TRBV7-6; abundance: .; d_gene: .; CDR3nt: TGTGCCAGCAGCTTAAACCAGGGAACCGAGCAGTACTTC; CDR3aa: CASSLNQGTEQYF
j_gene: TRBJ2-5; v_gene: TRBV19; abundance: .; d_gene: .; CDR3nt: TGTGCCAGTCAAACGGCGGGGAGAAAGACCCAGTACTTC; CDR3aa: CASQTAGRKTQYF
j_gene: TRBJ2-1; v_gene: TRBV5-8; abundance: .; d_gene: .; CDR3nt: TGTGCCAGCAGCTTGATGACTCGGGGTTATGAGCAGTTCTTC; CDR3aa: CASSLMTRGYEQFF
j_gene: TRBJ2-1; v_gene: TRBV14; abundance: .; d_gene: .; CDR3nt: TGTGCCAGCAGCCAAGCCAGCGGGTCGCAGTTCTTC; CDR3aa: CASSQASGSQFF
j_gene: TRBJ1-2; v_gene: TRBV28; abundance: .; d_gene: .; CDR3nt: TGTGCCAGCAGTTTTCCCTCGGAGAACTATGGCTACACCTTC; CDR3aa: CASSFPSENYGYTF
j_gene: TRBJ2-1; v_gene: TRBV5-1; abundance: .; d_gene: TRBD2; CDR3nt: TGCGCCAGCAGCTTGGCGGCTAGCGGGGTATGGGAGCAGTTCTTC; CDR3aa: CASSLAASGVWEQFF
j_gene: TRBJ2-3; v_gene: TRBV28; abundance: .; d_gene: TRBD1; CDR3nt: TGTGCCAGCAGTCGGACAGGGAACACAGATACGCAGTATTTT; CDR3aa: CASSRTGNTDTQYF
j_gene: TRBJ2-5; v_gene: TRBV2; abundance: .; d_gene: TRBD2; CDR3nt: TGTGCCAGCATTCACGGGGGGGGTGAAGAGACCCAGTACTTC; CDR3aa: CASIHGGGEETQYF
j_gene: TRBJ2-1; v_gene: TRBV6-1; abundance: .; d_gene: TRBD2; CDR3nt: TGTGCCAGCAGTGAAGCGCGGGGGGGCTACAATGAGCAGTTCTTC; CDR3aa: CASSEARGGYNEQFF
j_gene: TRBJ2-1; v_gene: TRBV28; abundance: once; d_gene: TRBD1; CDR3nt: TGTGCCAGCAGTTTGACCCAAACCGGGACAGGGCCGAATGAGCAGTTCTTC; CDR3aa: CASSLTQTGTGPNEQFF
j_gene: TRBJ1-3; v_gene: TRBV4-2; abundance: once; d_gene: TRBD1; CDR3nt: TGTGCCAGCAGCCAAGTGGAAACAGGGGGCCTCTCTGGAAACACCATATATTTT; CDR3aa: CASSQVETGGLSGNTIYF
j_gene: TRBJ2-7; v_gene: TRBV4-1; abundance: once; d_gene: .; CDR3nt: TGCGCCAGCAGCCAAGGAGTGGCAGGGCGCTCCTACGAGCAGTACTTC; CDR3aa: CASSQGVAGRSYEQYF